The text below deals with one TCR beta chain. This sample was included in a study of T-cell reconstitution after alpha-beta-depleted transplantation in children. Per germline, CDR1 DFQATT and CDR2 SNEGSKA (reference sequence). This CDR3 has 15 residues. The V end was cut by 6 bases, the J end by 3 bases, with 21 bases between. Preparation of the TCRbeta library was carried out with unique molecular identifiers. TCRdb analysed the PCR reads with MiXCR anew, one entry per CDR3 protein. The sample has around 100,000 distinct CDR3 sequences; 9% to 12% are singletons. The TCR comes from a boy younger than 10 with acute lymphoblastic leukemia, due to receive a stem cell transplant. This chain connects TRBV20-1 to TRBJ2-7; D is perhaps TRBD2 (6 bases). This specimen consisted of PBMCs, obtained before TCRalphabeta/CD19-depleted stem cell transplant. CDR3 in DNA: TGCAGTGCCCCCGGTTTAGGTACGGGAGACTACGAGCAGTACTTC. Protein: CSAPGLGTGDYEQYF.